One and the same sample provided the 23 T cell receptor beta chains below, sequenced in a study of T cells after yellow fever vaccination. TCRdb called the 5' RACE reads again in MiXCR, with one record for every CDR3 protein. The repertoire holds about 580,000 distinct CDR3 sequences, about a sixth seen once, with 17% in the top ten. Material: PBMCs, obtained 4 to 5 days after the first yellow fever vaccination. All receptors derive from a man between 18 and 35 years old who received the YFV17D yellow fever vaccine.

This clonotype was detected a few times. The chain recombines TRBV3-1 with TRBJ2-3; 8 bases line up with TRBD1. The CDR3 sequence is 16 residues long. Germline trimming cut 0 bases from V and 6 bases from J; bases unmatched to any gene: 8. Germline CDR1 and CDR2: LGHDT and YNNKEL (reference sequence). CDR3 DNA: TGTGCCAGCAGCCAAGATCTTAACAGGGGGTCCGATACGCAGTATTTT. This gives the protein CASSQDLNRGSDTQYF.

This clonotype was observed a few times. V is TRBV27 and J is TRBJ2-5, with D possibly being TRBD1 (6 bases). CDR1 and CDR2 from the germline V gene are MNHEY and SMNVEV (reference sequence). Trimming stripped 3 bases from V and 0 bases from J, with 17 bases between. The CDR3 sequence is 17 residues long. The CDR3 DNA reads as TGTGCCAGCAGTTTCCTCCCTTTAGACAGGTACCAAGAGACCCAGTACTTC. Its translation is CASSFLPLDRYQETQYF.

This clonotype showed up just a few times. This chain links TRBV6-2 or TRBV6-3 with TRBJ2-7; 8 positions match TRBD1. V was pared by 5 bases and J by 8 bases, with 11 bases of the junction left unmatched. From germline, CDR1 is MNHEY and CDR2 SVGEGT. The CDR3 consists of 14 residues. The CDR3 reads CASSGPDREAQQYF. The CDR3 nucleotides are TGTGCCAGCAGTGGCCCGGACAGGGAGGCCCAGCAGTACTTC.

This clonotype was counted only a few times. The CDR3 sequence: CASSLPRRGAYGYTF. Here the CDR3 DNA reads TGTGCCAGCAGCTTGCCTCGCAGGGGCGCCTATGGCTACACCTTC. The chain employs TRBV5-6 and TRBJ1-2; a possible D gene is TRBD1 (6 bases). The CDR3 has 15 amino acids. The germline V and J ends were trimmed by 1 base and 4 bases, with 14 bases remaining between them. Germline CDR1 is SGHDT and CDR2 is YYEEEE.

The CDR3 is CASSPGTSGGELFF. As DNA, the CDR3 is TGTGCCAGCAGCCCAGGCACTAGCGGCGGGGAGCTGTTTTTT. The chain joins TRBV7-2 to TRBJ2-2; 8 bases align to TRBD2. This CDR3 has 14 amino acids. The J segment lost 7 bases and the V segment lost 5 bases, leaving 6 bases of the junction unmatched. CDR1 SGHTA and CDR2 FQGNSA come from the germline V gene.

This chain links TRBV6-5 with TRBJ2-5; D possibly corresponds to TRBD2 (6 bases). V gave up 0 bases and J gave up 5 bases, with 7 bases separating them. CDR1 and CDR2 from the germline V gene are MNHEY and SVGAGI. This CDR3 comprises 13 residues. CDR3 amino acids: CASSYSGLETQYF. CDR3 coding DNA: TGTGCCAGCAGTTACTCGGGACTGGAGACCCAGTACTTC.

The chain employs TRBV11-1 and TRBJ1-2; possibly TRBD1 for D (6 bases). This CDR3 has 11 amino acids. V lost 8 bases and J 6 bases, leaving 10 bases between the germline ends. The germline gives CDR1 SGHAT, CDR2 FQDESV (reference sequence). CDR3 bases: TGTGCCAGCCCCCAGGGGAATGGCTACACCTTC. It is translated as CASPQGNGYTF.

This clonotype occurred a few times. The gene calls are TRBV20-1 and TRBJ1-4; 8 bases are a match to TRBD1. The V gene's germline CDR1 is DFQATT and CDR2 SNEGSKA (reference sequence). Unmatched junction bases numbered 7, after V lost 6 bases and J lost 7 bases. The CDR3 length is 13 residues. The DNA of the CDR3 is TGCAGTGCCCCCCGCAGGGGGCCTGAAAAACTGTTTTTT. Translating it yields CSAPRRGPEKLFF.

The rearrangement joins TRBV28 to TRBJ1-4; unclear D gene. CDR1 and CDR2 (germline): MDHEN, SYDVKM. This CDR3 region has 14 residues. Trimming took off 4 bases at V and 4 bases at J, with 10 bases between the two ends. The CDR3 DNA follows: TGTGCCAGCAGTTCCGGACGGGTTAATGAAAAACTGTTTTTT. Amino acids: CASSSGRVNEKLFF. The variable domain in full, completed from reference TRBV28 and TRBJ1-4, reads DVKVTQSSRYLVKRTGEKVFLECVQDMDHENMFWYRQDPGLGLRLIYFSYDVKMKEKGDIPEGYSVSREKKERFSLILESASTNQTSMYLCASSSGRVNEKLFFGSGTQLSVL.

The CDR3 DNA is TGTGCCAGCAGTCCGGGACAGGCCCGCGGATATGGCTACACCTTC. Its protein product is CASSPGQARGYGYTF. J is TRBJ1-2 and V is TRBV6-2 or TRBV6-3; 8 positions agree with TRBD1. CDR1 and CDR2 from the germline V gene are MNHEY and SVGEGT. V was pared by 5 bases and J by 5 bases, with 10 bases of the junction left unmatched. The CDR3 spans 15 residues.

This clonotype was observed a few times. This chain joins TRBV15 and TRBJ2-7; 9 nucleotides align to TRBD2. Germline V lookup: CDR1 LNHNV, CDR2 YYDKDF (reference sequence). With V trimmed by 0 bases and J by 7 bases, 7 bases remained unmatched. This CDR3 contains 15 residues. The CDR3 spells CATSRDRAGGREQYF. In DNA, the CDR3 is TGTGCCACCAGCAGAGATCGCGCGGGGGGGCGTGAGCAGTACTTC. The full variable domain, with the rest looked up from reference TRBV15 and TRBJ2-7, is DAMVIQNPRYQVTQFGKPVTLSCSQTLNHNVMYWYQQKSSQAPKLLFHYYDKDFNNEADTPDNFQSRRPNTSFCFLDIRSPGLGDTAMYLCATSRDRAGGREQYFGPGTRLTVT.

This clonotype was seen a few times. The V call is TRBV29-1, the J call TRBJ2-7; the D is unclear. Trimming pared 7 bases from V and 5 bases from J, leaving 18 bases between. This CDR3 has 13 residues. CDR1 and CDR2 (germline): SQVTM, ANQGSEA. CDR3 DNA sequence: TGCAGCGCCACCGTGGGATCTCTCCACGAGCAGTACGTC. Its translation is CSATVGSLHEQYV.

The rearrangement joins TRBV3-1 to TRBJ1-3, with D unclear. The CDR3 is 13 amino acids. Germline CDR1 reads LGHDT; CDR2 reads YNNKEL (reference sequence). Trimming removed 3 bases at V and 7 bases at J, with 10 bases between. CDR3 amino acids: CASSQGARNTIYF. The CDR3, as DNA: TGTGCCAGCAGCCAGGGAGCTCGGAACACCATATATTTT.

CDR3 bases: TGTGCCAGCAGTATGGGACTAGCGGGGGGGAGCTCCTACAATGAGCAGTTCTTC. Amino acid sequence: CASSMGLAGGSSYNEQFF. V is TRBV27 and J is TRBJ2-1, with 16 bases that match TRBD2. V was clipped by 5 bases and J by 0 bases; unmatched bases: 4. This CDR3 spans 18 amino acids. Germline loops: CDR1 MNHEY, CDR2 SMNVEV (reference sequence).

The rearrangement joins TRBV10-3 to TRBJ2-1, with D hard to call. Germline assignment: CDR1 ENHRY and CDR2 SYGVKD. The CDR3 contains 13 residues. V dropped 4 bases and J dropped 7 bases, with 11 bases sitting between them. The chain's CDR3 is CAISGSGRNEQFF. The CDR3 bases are TGTGCCATCAGTGGGAGTGGCCGGAATGAGCAGTTCTTC.

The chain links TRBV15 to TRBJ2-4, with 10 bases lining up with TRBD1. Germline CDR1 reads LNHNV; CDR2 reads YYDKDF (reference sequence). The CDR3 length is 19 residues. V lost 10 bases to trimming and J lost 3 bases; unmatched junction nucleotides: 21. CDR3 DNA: TGTGCCAACCCATTCGGCGGGACAGGGGTTTTATTAGGCAAAAACATTCAGTACTTC. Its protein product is CANPFGGTGVLLGKNIQYF.

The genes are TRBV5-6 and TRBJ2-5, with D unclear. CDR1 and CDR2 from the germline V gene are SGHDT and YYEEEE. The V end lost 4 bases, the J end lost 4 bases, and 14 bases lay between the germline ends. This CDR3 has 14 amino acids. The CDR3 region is CASSRTPSRETQYF. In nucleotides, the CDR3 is TGTGCCAGCAGCAGAACCCCCTCGCGAGAGACCCAGTACTTC.

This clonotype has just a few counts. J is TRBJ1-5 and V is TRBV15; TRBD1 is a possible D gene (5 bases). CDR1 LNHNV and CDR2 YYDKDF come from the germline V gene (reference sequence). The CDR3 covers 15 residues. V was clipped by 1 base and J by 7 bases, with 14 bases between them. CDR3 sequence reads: CATSRARVSGQPQHF. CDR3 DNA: TGTGCCACCAGCAGAGCCAGGGTGTCCGGGCAGCCCCAGCATTTT.

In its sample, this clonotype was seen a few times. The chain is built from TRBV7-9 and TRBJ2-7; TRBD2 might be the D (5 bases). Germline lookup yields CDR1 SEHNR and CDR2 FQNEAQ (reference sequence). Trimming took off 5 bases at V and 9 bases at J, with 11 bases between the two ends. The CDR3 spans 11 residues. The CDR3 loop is CASSLLVAQYV. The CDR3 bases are TGTGCCAGCAGCCTACTAGTCGCGCAGTACGTC.

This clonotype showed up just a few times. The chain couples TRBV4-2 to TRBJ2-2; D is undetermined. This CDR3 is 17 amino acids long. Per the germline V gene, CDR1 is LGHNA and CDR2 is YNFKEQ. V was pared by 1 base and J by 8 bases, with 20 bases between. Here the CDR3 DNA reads TGTGCCAGCAGCCAAGGTCGGACCCAAATCAACGGAGGGGAGCTGTTTTTT. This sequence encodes CASSQGRTQINGGELFF.

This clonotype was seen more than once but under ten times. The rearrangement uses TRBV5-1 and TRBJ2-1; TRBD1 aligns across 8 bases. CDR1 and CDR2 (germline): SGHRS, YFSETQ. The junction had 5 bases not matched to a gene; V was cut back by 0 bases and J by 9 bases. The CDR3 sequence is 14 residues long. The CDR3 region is CASSLGQGWGEQFF. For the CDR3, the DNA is TGCGCCAGCAGCTTGGGACAGGGGTGGGGTGAGCAGTTCTTC.

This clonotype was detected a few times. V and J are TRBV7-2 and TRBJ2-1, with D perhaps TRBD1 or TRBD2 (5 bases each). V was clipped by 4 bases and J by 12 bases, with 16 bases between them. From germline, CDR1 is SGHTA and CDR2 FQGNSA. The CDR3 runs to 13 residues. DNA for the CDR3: TGTGCCAGCAGCTACCCTCCAGGGACCCGGCAGTTCTTC. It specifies CASSYPPGTRQFF.

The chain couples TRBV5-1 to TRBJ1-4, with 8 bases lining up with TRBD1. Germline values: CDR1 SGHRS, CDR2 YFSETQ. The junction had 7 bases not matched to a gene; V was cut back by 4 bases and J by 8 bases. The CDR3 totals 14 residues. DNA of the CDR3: TGCGCCAGCAGCGGAGACAGGGGTTCGGAAAAACTGTTTTTT. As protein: CASSGDRGSEKLFF.